This T cell receptor (beta chain) emerged from a study of blood T cell repertoires in COVID-19. Across the study: Sites across the United States, Italy and Spain contributed samples from acute and convalescent COVID-19.

Unmatched junction bases numbered 14, after V lost 4 bases and J lost 7 bases. This CDR3 has 16 residues. CDR1 SGHTA and CDR2 FQGNSA come from the germline V gene. The protocol was immunoSEQ multiplex PCR, while the TCRdb copy is restricted to in-frame clones and leaves out a portion. The sample includes 250,000 or so clones, 84% of them seen just once. The TCR originated in a woman between 35 and 50 years old who had recovered from COVID-19. The chain combines TRBV7-2 with TRBJ2-5; 8 nucleotides match TRBD2. Material: peripheral blood. CDR3 region: CASSSTGPSGGGTQYF. CDR3 bases: TGTGCCAGCAGCTCGACCGGGCCAAGCGGGGGTGGGACCCAGTACTTC.